These 27 T cell receptor beta chains were sequenced from one sample in a study of Graves' ophthalmopathy and Graves' hyperthyroidism. Using RNA transcripts, the TCR beta CDR3 regions were amplified. In the first round, RT-PCR was carried out with HTBI primers, and a multiplex PCR formed the second round. TCRdb reprocessed the multiplex PCR reads with MiXCR, giving one entry per CDR3 protein. This table has about 240,000 distinct CDR3 sequences, 45% appearing once. The sequenced sample consisted of peripheral blood. Every receptor here comes from an adult man with Graves' ophthalmopathy.

This chain joins TRBV12-3 or TRBV12-4 and TRBJ1-6; TRBD1 aligns across 10 bases. The CDR3 is 16 amino acids. The junction had 11 bases not matched to a gene; V was cut back by 6 bases and J by 9 bases. The CDR3 sequence: CASSPRAGTGVSPLHF. CDR3 nucleotides: TGTGCCAGCAGCCCCAGGGCCGGGACAGGGGTTTCACCCCTCCACTTT.

The chain has TRBV2 and TRBJ1-5; D remains unclear. CDR1 SNHLY and CDR2 FYNNEI come from the germline V gene. V lost 7 bases and J 4 bases, leaving 14 bases between the germline ends. The CDR3 extends over 14 amino acids. CDR3 coding DNA: TGTGCCAGCACTAGGGCAGGTCGAAATCAGCCCCAGCATTTT. This sequence encodes CASTRAGRNQPQHF.

Concerning this clonotype itself: Just one base apart from a much larger clone, this may be a read error. The rearrangement links TRBV6-2 or TRBV6-3 to TRBJ2-7, with D perhaps matching TRBD1 (6 bases). This CDR3 has 16 amino acids. Germline V CDR1 and CDR2: MNHEY, SVGEGT. The V end lost 4 bases, the J end lost 5 bases, and 21 bases lay between the germline ends. The CDR3 is CASSSPGRGGANEQYF. The CDR3 nucleotides read TGTGCCAGCAGTTCCCCGGGTCGAGGGGGTGCCAACGAGCAGTACTTC.

This clonotype was seen just once. This chain links TRBV29-1 with TRBJ2-5; TRBD1 matches at 10 bases. Germline CDR1 and CDR2: SQVTM and ANQGSEA. This CDR3 has 14 residues. The V segment lost 0 bases and the J segment 5 bases; nucleotides outside the gene matches: 3. The CDR3 bases are TGCAGCGTTGAAGACGACAGGGGGCAGGAGACCCAGTACTTC. Translated: CSVEDDRGQETQYF. Looking up the rest from reference TRBV29-1 and TRBJ2-5 gives the full variable domain: SAVISQKPSRDICQRGTSLTIQCQVDSQVTMMFWYRQQPGQSLTLIATANQGSEATYESGFVIDKFPISRPNLTFSTLTVSNMSPEDSSIYLCSVEDDRGQETQYFGPGTRLLVL.

This clonotype occurred once. The CDR3 here is CASSRAGELFF. In nucleotides, the CDR3 is TGCGCCAGCAGCCGGGCCGGGGAGCTGTTTTTT. This sequence joins TRBV4-1 and TRBJ2-2; unclear D gene. This CDR3 contains 11 residues. Germline CDR1 MGHRA, CDR2 YSYEKL. Trimming took off 4 bases at V and 6 bases at J, with 3 bases between the two ends.

With regard to this clonotype: This may stem from a read error, because a much larger clone lies one nucleotide away. J is TRBJ2-5 and V is TRBV29-1, with TRBD2 matching over 9 bases. CDR1 SQVTM and CDR2 ANQGSEA come from the germline V gene. The CDR3 contains 14 residues. CDR3 amino acids: CSVLVSGSQGTQYF. In nucleotides, the CDR3 is TGCAGCGTTCTAGTTAGCGGGAGTCAAGGGACCCAGTACTTC.

This clonotype has only a few counts. The gene calls are TRBV13 and TRBJ2-7; D might be TRBD2 (5 bases). This CDR3 contains 15 residues. Germline V gene lookup returns CDR1 PRHDT and CDR2 FYEKMQ (reference sequence). V was trimmed by 1 base and J by 7 bases, leaving 17 bases between them. The CDR3 nucleotides read TGTGCCAGCAGCTTAGAAGGTGGGCTTCGGAGGGAGCAGTACTTC. It codes for CASSLEGGLRREQYF. The entire variable domain, with the rest obtained from reference TRBV13 and TRBJ2-7, is as follows: AAGVIQSPRHLIKEKRETATLKCYPIPRHDTVYWYQQGPGQDPQFLISFYEKMQSDKGSIPDRFSAQQFSDYHSELNMSSLELGDSALYFCASSLEGGLRREQYFGPGTRLTVT.

This chain links TRBV29-1 with TRBJ2-3; perhaps TRBD1 as D (6 bases). From germline, CDR1 is SQVTM and CDR2 ANQGSEA. Trimming removed 8 bases at V and 2 bases at J, with 8 bases between. This CDR3 is built from 11 residues. Written as DNA, the CDR3 is TGCAGCTCAGGGGTCACAGATACGCAGTATTTT. Its translation: CSSGVTDTQYF.

In its sample, this clonotype was seen a few times. The chain links TRBV5-8 to TRBJ1-1; possible D gene TRBD1, 6 bases. Per germline, CDR1 SGHTS and CDR2 YDEGEE. Between the trimmed V and J ends, which lost 4 bases and 2 bases, there was a span of 15 bases. This CDR3 is 15 amino acids long. DNA of the CDR3: TGTGCCAGCAGCCCGTCGGGGGGGCGAAACACTGAAGCTTTCTTT. Translation: CASSPSGGRNTEAFF.

The rearrangement uses TRBV12-3 or TRBV12-4 and TRBJ1-5; no reliable D call. V was trimmed by 3 bases and J by 4 bases, leaving 13 bases between them. CDR3 length: 15 amino acids. The CDR3 DNA sequence: TGTGCCAGCAGTTTTTCCCAAACAGATAATCAGCCCCAGCATTTT. Translating it yields CASSFSQTDNQPQHF.

V is TRBV7-9 and J is TRBJ2-7; TRBD1 is a possible D gene (5 bases). Germline CDR1 and CDR2: SEHNR and FQNEAQ (reference sequence). The CDR3 runs to 14 residues. Trimming shortened V by 5 bases and J by 0 bases, and 11 bases separated the two germline ends. The CDR3 nucleotides read TGTGCCAGCAGCCCCGACAGAAGCTCCTACGAGCAGTACTTC. Translation: CASSPDRSSYEQYF.

This chain connects TRBV7-8 to TRBJ2-5; D is unclear. The CDR3 has 15 amino acids. V shed 5 bases and J shed 1 base, with 14 bases lying between them. Germline V lookup: CDR1 SGHVS, CDR2 FQNEAQ. CDR3 DNA sequence: TGTGCCAGCAGCCCCCGTAGGCAGTTCCAAGAGACCCAGTACTTC. This sequence encodes CASSPRRQFQETQYF.

The gene calls are TRBV28 and TRBJ1-6, with unresolved D. Germline-derived CDR1 and CDR2 are MDHEN and SYDVKM. The CDR3 is 12 amino acids. The CDR3 DNA reads as TGTGCTCACGGCTCCTATAATTCACCCCTCCACTTT. It translates to CAHGSYNSPLHF.

The chain couples TRBV5-1 to TRBJ1-1, with D hard to call. CDR3 size: 16 residues. The ends were cut back, 0 bases at V and 5 bases at J, with 17 bases in the middle. Germline CDR1 reads SGHRS; CDR2 reads YFSETQ. The CDR3 reads CASSLDGGSLGTEAFF. CDR3 DNA: TGCGCCAGCAGCTTGGATGGTGGCTCCCTGGGGACTGAAGCTTTCTTT.

Notes on this clonotype: The CDR3 does not end in the conserved phenylalanine or tryptophan, so this is likely a read error. The V gene is TRBV5-4, the J gene TRBJ1-2; 10 positions agree with TRBD1. This CDR3 is 14 amino acids long. From germline, CDR1 is SGHNT and CDR2 YYREEE (reference sequence). Unmatched junction bases numbered 4, after V lost 4 bases and J lost 4 bases. The CDR3: CASSPGQGSYGYTL. The CDR3 coding sequence is TGTGCCAGCAGCCCGGGACAGGGGAGCTATGGCTACACCCTC.

This clonotype turned up a few times. The V gene is TRBV20-1, the J gene TRBJ2-1; perhaps TRBD2 as D (6 bases). This CDR3 spans 12 amino acids. Trimming left V 6 bases short and J 7 bases short, with 13 bases between. From germline, CDR1 is DFQATT and CDR2 SNEGSKA (reference sequence). CDR3 region: CSAPGARNEQFF. As DNA, the CDR3 is TGCAGTGCCCCGGGAGCCCGTAATGAGCAGTTCTTC.

This clonotype was seen once. At one of its ends the junction is not consistent with the germline gene, which may arise from a read error. CDR3 in DNA: TGTGCCAGCAGTTCGGGGGACTGGGTCTTC. The encoded protein is CASSSGDWVF. V gene TRBV2 combines with J gene TRBJ2-1; D is perhaps TRBD2 (6 bases). The CDR3 consists of 10 residues. Germline loops: CDR1 SNHLY, CDR2 FYNNEI.

V is TRBV7-9 and J is TRBJ1-1; D remains ambiguous. The length of the CDR3 is 12 residues. V lost 10 bases to trimming and J lost 4 bases, with 13 bases between them. The germline V gene has CDR1 SEHNR and CDR2 FQNEAQ (reference sequence). This chain's CDR3 is CATGTEGTEAFF. For the CDR3, the DNA is TGTGCCACCGGAACAGAGGGCACTGAAGCTTTCTTT.

The V gene is TRBV28, the J gene TRBJ2-5, with 7 bases aligning to TRBD1. After removal of 3 bases from V and 2 bases from J, the junction contained 3 bases not matched to a gene. The CDR3 covers 14 residues. Germline V gene data show CDR1 as MDHEN and CDR2 as SYDVKM. CDR3 protein: CASSFGTAQETQYF. The CDR3, as DNA: TGTGCCAGCAGTTTTGGGACAGCGCAAGAGACCCAGTACTTC.

Of note for this clonotype: The junction departs from germline at one end; a sequencing error may be responsible. The chain combines TRBV7-9 with TRBJ2-7, with D uncertain. CDR1 SEHNR and CDR2 FQNEAQ come from the germline V gene (reference sequence). The CDR3 is made up of 13 amino acids. The CDR3, as DNA: TGTGCTAGCAGCTTAGCCCTCATGCGCCAGCAGTACTTC. It translates to CASSLALMRQQYF.

A few counts support this clonotype. Written as DNA, the CDR3 is TGTGCCAGCAGCTTAGCTGGGGCAGGGTTGTCCGGGGAGCTGTTTTTT. It encodes CASSLAGAGLSGELFF. The chain employs TRBV11-2 and TRBJ2-2; maybe TRBD1 (5 bases). The V end was cut by 1 base, the J end by 6 bases, with 15 bases between. Germline CDR1 reads SGHAT; CDR2 reads FQNNGV. The CDR3 is 16 residues long. Full variable domain (missing parts from reference TRBV11-2 and TRBJ2-2): EAGVAQSPRYKIIEKRQSVAFWCNPISGHATLYWYQQILGQGPKLLIQFQNNGVVDDSQLPKDRFSAERLKGVDSTLKIQPAKLEDSAVYLCASSLAGAGLSGELFFGEGSRLTVL.

This clonotype was seen repeatedly, ten times or more. The rearrangement links TRBV29-1 to TRBJ2-5; the match to TRBD1 covers 8 bases. The CDR3 is 17 amino acids. Germline CDR1 is SQVTM and CDR2 is ANQGSEA. V shed 1 base, J shed 3 bases, and the junction held 13 bases outside the gene matches. The CDR3 region has the DNA TGCAGCGTTGAAGGGATGTCAGGACAGGGAAGGGAAGAGACCCAGTACTTC. This encodes CSVEGMSGQGREETQYF.

Only a few counts were recorded for this clonotype. The chain employs TRBV20-1 and TRBJ2-2; 7 nucleotides align to TRBD1. From germline, CDR1 is DFQATT and CDR2 SNEGSKA (reference sequence). This CDR3 spans 15 amino acids. V dropped 0 bases and J dropped 3; count of bases not matched to a gene: 4. The CDR3 DNA reads as TGCAGTGCTAGAGATTTAGACAGGGACACCGGGGAGCTGTTTTTT. This encodes CSARDLDRDTGELFF.

The rearrangement uses TRBV7-6 and TRBJ2-7; D is unclear. V was cut by 1 base and J by 6 bases, with 7 bases left in between. Germline V gives CDR1 SGHVS, CDR2 FNYEAQ. This CDR3 is built from 12 residues. The CDR3 loop is CASSLGRSEQYF. CDR3 bases: TGTGCCAGCAGCTTAGGCAGGTCCGAGCAGTACTTC.

For this clonotype: One end of the junction varies from germline; a read error may be responsible. The V gene is TRBV10-3, the J gene TRBJ2-7; D possibly uses TRBD1 or TRBD2 (6 bases each). Germline values: CDR1 ENHRY, CDR2 SYGVKD. The CDR3 is 15 residues long. The CDR3 DNA reads TGTGCCATCAGACCCCGGGGGCTGAGCTCCTATGAGCAGTACTTC. It specifies CAIRPRGLSSYEQYF.

This clonotype was counted once. Since no conserved phenylalanine or tryptophan closes the CDR3, a read error is the likely cause. The chain links TRBV29-1 to TRBJ2-7, with 7 bases lining up with TRBD2. V lost 3 bases to trimming and J lost 0 bases; unmatched junction nucleotides: 5. The CDR3 covers 14 residues. Germline CDR1 is SQVTM and CDR2 is ANQGSEA. CDR3 in DNA: TGCAGCGTTGATTTAGCGGGTGCCTCCTACGAGCAGTACTCC. This sequence encodes CSVDLAGASYEQYS.

This clonotype was detected a few times. The CDR3 spells CASRQGTGDSNQPQHF. The CDR3 nucleotides are TGTGCCAGCAGGCAGGGGACAGGTGATAGCAATCAGCCCCAGCATTTT. V usage is TRBV6-1 and J usage is TRBJ1-5; the match to TRBD1 covers 8 bases. Trimming at V came to 6 bases and at J to 0 bases, leaving 7 bases not matched to a gene. CDR3 size: 16 residues. Germline CDR1 is MNHNS and CDR2 is SASEGT.